Below are 18 T cell receptor beta chains sequenced from a single sample in a study of TIL therapy for anti-PD-1-resistant metastatic lung cancer. Sequencing used immunoSEQ v3. The method was immunoSEQ multiplex PCR; TCRdb's version includes in-frame clones alone and lacks a portion of them. Of approximately 95,000 clones in the sample, roughly 65% were seen once. Specified time point: pre-treatment sample, taken before nivolumab and TIL therapy. The tumor samples were excised metastases, mostly pleural nodules or supraclavicular lymph nodes. The source was tumor tissue, collected at baseline. All receptors derive from a person between 25 and 79 years old with non-small cell lung cancer.

The V call is TRBV18, the J call TRBJ2-2; 9 nucleotides line up with TRBD2. The junction had 0 bases not matched to a gene; V was cut back by 3 bases and J by 1 base. The CDR3 is made up of 15 amino acids. CDR1 and CDR2 (germline): KGHSH, LQKENI. CDR3 sequence: CASSPSGGNTGELFF. The DNA for the CDR3 is TGTGCCAGCTCACCTAGCGGGGGGAACACCGGGGAGCTGTTTTTT. The full variable domain, its missing parts supplied by reference TRBV18 and TRBJ2-2, is NAGVMQNPRHLVRRRGQEARLRCSPMKGHSHVYWYRQLPEEGLKFMVYLQKENIIDESGMPKERFSAEFPKEGPSILRIQQVVRGDSAAYFCASSPSGGNTGELFFGEGSRLTVL.

V and J are TRBV7-3 and TRBJ2-2, with a possible D match to TRBD2 (5 bases). V gave up 5 bases and J gave up 0 bases, with 13 bases separating them. CDR3 size: 16 residues. CDR1 is SGHTA, CDR2 FQGTGA, per germline. The CDR3 region has the DNA TGTGCCAGCAGCGATCGGGGATTTCCGAACACCGGGGAGCTGTTTTTT. This gives the protein CASSDRGFPNTGELFF.

The rearrangement links TRBV3-1 (or the pseudogene TRBV3-2) to TRBJ1-1; D is ambiguous. Germline CDR1 reads LGHDT; CDR2 reads YNNKEL (reference sequence). This CDR3 spans 13 amino acids. Trimming left V 3 bases short and J 4 bases short, with 9 bases between. CDR3 sequence: CASSQYSGTEAFF. The CDR3, as DNA: TGTGCCAGCAGCCAGTACAGTGGCACTGAAGCTTTCTTT.

The chain couples TRBV5-6 to TRBJ1-4; tentative D call: TRBD1 (6 bases). In germline, CDR1 is SGHDT, CDR2 YYEEEE. The CDR3 sequence is 15 residues long. Trimming pared 4 bases from V and 4 bases from J, leaving 14 bases between. In nucleotides, the CDR3 is TGTGCCAGCAGCGGCCCGGACAGCCTTAATGAAAAACTGTTTTTT. This sequence encodes CASSGPDSLNEKLFF.

The chain uses TRBV6-5 and TRBJ1-1; D ambiguous. Per germline, CDR1 MNHEY and CDR2 SVGAGI. The CDR3 contains 13 residues. V lost 2 bases and J 5 bases, leaving 9 bases between the germline ends. The CDR3 coding sequence is TGTGCCAGCAGTTACGGATCGGGGACTGAAGCTTTCTTT. Translation gives CASSYGSGTEAFF.

There are a few counts of this clone. The chain is built from TRBV6-5 and TRBJ1-6; a possible D gene is TRBD1 (6 bases). Germline CDR1 reads MNHEY; CDR2 reads SVGAGI. The length of the CDR3 is 14 residues. V lost 6 bases, J lost 6 bases, and 12 bases lay in between. In DNA form, the CDR3 reads TGTGCCAGCAGACCCGGGACAACTAATTCACCCCTCCACTTT. Translating it yields CASRPGTTNSPLHF.

This clone was picked up a small number of times. This chain uses TRBV18 with TRBJ1-1; no clear D gene. The V gene lost 5 bases and the J gene lost 2 bases, with 12 bases spanning the gap. The CDR3 is 14 amino acids. CDR1 KGHSH and CDR2 LQKENI come from the germline V gene. CDR3: CASSASRLNTEAFF. The DNA of the CDR3 is TGTGCCAGCTCAGCCTCCCGCCTTAACACTGAAGCTTTCTTT.

This chain connects TRBV7-3 to TRBJ2-1, with D possibly TRBD1 on 5 matching bases. This CDR3 is 13 amino acids long. Germline assignment: CDR1 SGHTA and CDR2 FQGTGA. Trimming left V 4 bases short and J 8 bases short, with 12 bases between. In DNA, the CDR3 is TGTGCCAGCAGCTCGCGAAGGGGCGATGAGCAGTTCTTC. As protein: CASSSRRGDEQFF.

This chain connects TRBV28 to TRBJ1-5; D gene unclear. Germline-derived CDR1 and CDR2 are MDHEN and SYDVKM. The CDR3 covers 11 residues. Deletions cut 10 bases from V and 10 bases from J, with 14 bases between. The CDR3 nucleotides are TGTGCCACCAAGTTCTCCGGACCCCAGCATTTT. Translating gives CATKFSGPQHF.

This clone was seen more than once but under ten times. The chain recombines TRBV24-1 with TRBJ2-3; 7 bases are shared with TRBD2. The CDR3 loop spans 16 amino acids. V shed 5 bases and J 5 bases; nucleotides not matched to a gene: 12. From germline, CDR1 is KGHDR and CDR2 SFDVKD. CDR3 sequence: CATSVILGEGRDTQYF. CDR3 DNA sequence: TGTGCCACCAGTGTGATTTTGGGGGAGGGCCGAGATACGCAGTATTTT.

This chain joins TRBV5-5 and TRBJ1-4; D is unclear. The germline V gene has CDR1 SGHKS and CDR2 YYEKEE (reference sequence). The CDR3 has 12 residues. V gave up 6 bases and J gave up 5 bases, with 8 bases separating them. The CDR3 bases are TGTGCCAGCACCTCGGGAAATGAAAAACTGTTTTTT. It encodes CASTSGNEKLFF.

The V and J genes are TRBV18 and TRBJ1-4; tentative D call: TRBD1 (5 bases). V lost 3 bases, J lost 8 bases, and 10 bases lay in between. The CDR3 extends over 13 amino acids. CDR1 is KGHSH, CDR2 LQKENI, per germline. DNA of the CDR3: TGTGCCAGCTCACCCTCCTACAGGGAAAAACTGTTTTTT. It translates to CASSPSYREKLFF.

This clone was picked up many times. This CDR3 is also generated by other DNA sequences in the sample. The CDR3 region is CASSFTGSGNTIYF. The CDR3 DNA is TGTGCCAGCAGCTTTACCGGCTCTGGAAACACCATATATTTT. The chain employs TRBV5-6 and TRBJ1-3, with D uncertain. The V end was cut by 2 bases, the J end by 0 bases, with 6 bases between. CDR3 length: 14 amino acids. Germline V gives CDR1 SGHDT, CDR2 YYEEEE.

V usage is TRBV6-2 or TRBV6-3 and J usage is TRBJ2-2; tentatively, D is TRBD2 (6 bases). V lost 1 base and J 4 bases, leaving 16 bases between the germline ends. The germline V gene encodes CDR1 MNHEY and CDR2 SVGEGT. CDR3 length equals 17 residues. DNA for the CDR3: TGTGCCAGCAGTTACTTACGACTCGCCGGGAGCACCGGGGAGCTGTTTTTT. It is translated as CASSYLRLAGSTGELFF.

In this sample, this clone is medium-sized. The rearrangement uses TRBV6-5 and TRBJ2-7; D assignment may be TRBD1 or TRBD2 (5 bases each). The germline V gene has CDR1 MNHEY and CDR2 SVGAGI. The CDR3 has 11 residues. The V gene lost 2 bases and the J gene lost 7 bases, with 6 bases spanning the gap. CDR3: CASSYGGEQYF. The CDR3 bases are TGTGCCAGCAGTTACGGGGGTGAGCAGTACTTC.

The chain combines TRBV28 with TRBJ2-1, with D tentatively TRBD2 (5 bases). This CDR3 is built from 16 residues. The V gene lost 6 bases and the J gene lost 8 bases, with 23 bases spanning the gap. The germline CDR1 and CDR2 sequences are MDHEN and SYDVKM. The CDR3: CASSPYPKLGVDEQFF. The CDR3 DNA follows: TGTGCCAGCAGCCCATACCCAAAACTAGGAGTTGATGAGCAGTTCTTC.

This clone was seen only a few times. The chain joins TRBV5-1 to TRBJ2-7, with D perhaps matching TRBD1 or TRBD2 (5 bases each). Germline loops: CDR1 SGHRS, CDR2 YFSETQ. Trimming left V 5 bases short and J 3 bases short, with 18 bases between. The CDR3 sequence is 15 residues long. The CDR3 sequence: CASRPTRDGLYEQYF. CDR3 nucleotide sequence: TGCGCCAGCAGACCGACCCGGGACGGTCTCTACGAGCAGTACTTC.

The chain carries TRBV6-2 or TRBV6-3 and TRBJ2-5; D ambiguous. The germline V gene encodes CDR1 MNHEY and CDR2 SVGEGT. CDR3 length: 13 amino acids. With 5 bases removed from V and 5 bases from J, the gap between germline ends came to 12 bases. CDR3 bases: TGTGCCAGCAGTAGGACGGCCTGGGAGACCCAGTACTTC. Translation: CASSRTAWETQYF.